The clone carrying this TCR beta chain was seen a handful of times. Its matching antigen is unknown. The data were taken from a study of human T cells and chemical hapten exposure. Study background: Predominantly women, the patients had alopecia areata, totalis or universalis. Study-wide results and caveats: Counts of TCRs above 1 in 1000 frequency stayed unchanged with DPC sensitization.

The CDR3 length is 15 residues. Trimming removed 3 bases from V and 0 bases from J; junction bases left unmatched: 7. Germline CDR1 and CDR2: DFQATT and SNEGSKA (reference sequence). Time point here: pre-sensitization, week 0. Described treatment: therapeutic diphenylcyclopropenone sensitization with weekly scalp DPC. Phlebotomy was performed prior to application of every patch test. Unique molecular identifiers were attached to individual cDNA molecules during library preparation. TCRdb independently ran MiXCR on the RACE reads; one entry per CDR3 protein. The table lists approximately 52,000 distinct CDR3 sequences, 8.5% to 10% of them singletons.

This TCR was sampled from a woman aged 35 to 49 with alopecia areata. Some clones in this sample may be carry-over from other donors' samples. Sequencing was performed on whole blood, taken in connection with sensitization to the hapten diphenylcyclopropenone (DPC). The chain joins TRBV20-1 to TRBJ1-2, with 7 nucleotides matching TRBD1. Written as DNA, the CDR3 is TGCAGTGCTAGTGTTTCGGGGACAGCTAACTATGGCTACACCTTC. Residues: CSASVSGTANYGYTF.